Sequencing of this T cell receptor beta chain was carried out in a study of blood T cell repertoires in COVID-19 (TCRdb year 2020). Describing the broader study: Collaborator samples came from the United States, Italy and Spain and covered acute and convalescent phases of COVID-19. The prospective study material was composed of cDNA or gDNA derived from T cells, B-cell-depleted T cells, or PBMCs. Deeply sampled blood TCRbeta repertoires from subjects exposed to, actively infected with, or recovered from COVID-19 were included in the dataset. The repertoires were made available in a free public database intended to serve as a resource for research on the immune response to SARS-CoV-2. Samples were obtained from the ongoing ImmuneRACE study (first 160 participants) and from 1,254 subjects provided by 6 global collaborators. Nearly every sample came with metadata listing a de-identified subject ID, COVID-19 status, age in years and sex. Where HLA class I and class II types were available, the types were taken from metadata supplied by the sample provider, not from assay-based typing. General conclusions and limits of the study: How much clinical and demographic metadata was included differed by source and by participant, and the metadata was provided uncurated.

Clipping removes 3 bases from V and 5 bases from J, with 8 as the unmatched junction base count. Via the germline V gene (reference sequence), CDR1 is LGHDT and CDR2 YNNKEL. The CDR3 starts with the cysteine, ends with the phenylalanine, and has 17 residues. Just CDR3 DNA is preserved here, 51 bases in frame from base 1. Each collaborating institution followed its own protocols to collect whole blood in K2EDTA tubes. For TCRbeta analysis, collaborators shipped samples in one of three forms: frozen whole blood, isolated PBMCs, or DNA extracted from either of those sample types. A word on this clone: It has no known antigen specificity. Within one base of it there is no much larger clone, and no base qualities were kept.

The immunoSEQ Assay, a bias-controlled multiplex PCR, was used to amplify TCRbeta CDR3 regions from genomic DNA. In the authors' own workflow: Nucleated cell counts per sample were estimated from amplification of reference gene primers within the assay. To quantify the absolute abundance of each unique TCRbeta CDR3 rearrangement, sequence reads were collapsed and filtered. For each sample, productive Simpson clonality was calculated as the square root of Simpson's diversity index across productive rearrangements. TCRdb took this table from immuneACCESS and kept in-frame rearrangements with V and J called. Such tables lack part of the clones; where checked against another copy, unresolved V genes explain under half of the gap, and the rest is unexplained. V and J calls and clone size follow that table, whereas D and trimming were derived from the DNA. For this sample there are some 70,000 clones; about 80% appear just once. Together, the top ten hold around 41% of the sample.

The sequence derives from a man aged 80 or over with acute or convalescent COVID-19. The chain links TRBV3-1 (or the pseudogene TRBV3-2) with TRBJ2-5, and 14 junctional nucleotides match TRBD2. Sequenced: peripheral blood. The CDR3 is CASSHLGLAGEAETQYF. The DNA reads as follows: TGTGCCAGCAGCCACCTGGGACTAGCGGGGGAGGCGGAGACCCAGTACTTC.